This T cell receptor (beta chain) is drawn from a study of metastatic and nonmetastatic thyroid tumors. No patient had received any treatment before thyroid surgery. Trimming cost V 5 bases and J 4 bases; bases outside gene matches: 7. Germline lookup yields CDR1 SNHLY and CDR2 FYNNEI. CDR3 length equals 15 residues. This clone was counted many times. TCRdb re-called the PCR reads with MiXCR. The data hold tens of thousands of clones, with roughly 15% observed a single time. The chain joins TRBV2 to TRBJ2-3, with TRBD1 identical over 9 bases. This receptor was taken from a female donor with papillary thyroid cancer or a benign thyroid nodule (not recorded which). Some clones in this sample may be carry-over from other donors' samples. The sample consisted of blood. The CDR3 reads CASSSQGQGPDTQYF. CDR3 nucleotide sequence: TGTGCCAGCAGTTCACAAGGACAGGGGCCAGATACGCAGTATTTT.